These 10 T cell receptor beta chains came from one sample sequenced in a study of long-term antiretroviral therapy in people with HIV. The run of the v3.0 immunoSEQ assay was at survey level. Sequencing was performed with immunoSEQ multiplex PCR; in TCRdb, only in-frame clones are kept and a portion is missing. The table lists approximately 37,000 clones, around four fifths of them singletons. The material was unsorted PBMCs, obtained 1 year after starting antiretroviral therapy. These receptors were taken from a man younger than 35 with HIV.

The rearrangement uses TRBV11-3 and TRBJ2-3; TRBD2 matches 7 bases. With V trimmed by 1 base and J by 5 bases, 6 bases remained unmatched. This CDR3 spans 15 amino acids. From germline, CDR1 is SGHNT and CDR2 YENEEA. In DNA, the CDR3 is TGTGCCAGCAGCTTAGGGCGGGAGTGGGGAGATACGCAGTATTTT. It is translated as CASSLGREWGDTQYF.

This chain uses TRBV10-2 with TRBJ2-3, with no clear D. In germline, CDR1 is WSHSY, CDR2 SAAADI. The CDR3 has 15 amino acids. V gave up 1 base and J gave up 5 bases, with 13 bases separating them. CDR3 in DNA: TGCGCCAGCAGTGAGTACCCTCGCCAGGAAGATACGCAGTATTTT. It yields the protein CASSEYPRQEDTQYF.

The rearrangement uses TRBV6-1 and TRBJ2-7; D not certain. This CDR3 has 12 residues. CDR1 is MNHNS, CDR2 SASEGT, per germline. V lost 5 bases, J lost 5 bases, and 10 bases lay in between. The CDR3 nucleotides are TGTGCCAGCAGTCCGACCGAACACGAGCAGTACTTC. Translated: CASSPTEHEQYF.

The chain uses TRBV19 and TRBJ2-1; D uncertain. The CDR3 contains 15 residues. Germline V gene sequence: CDR1 LNHDA, CDR2 SQIVND (reference sequence). The V end lost 1 base, the J end lost 0 bases, and 7 bases lay between the germline ends. The CDR3, as DNA: TGTGCCAGTAGTATAGCGGGTATCTCCTACAATGAGCAGTTCTTC. Its translation is CASSIAGISYNEQFF.

The J gene is TRBJ1-1, the V gene TRBV7-9; D is unresolved. The CDR3 consists of 11 residues. The ends were cut back, 1 base at V and 11 bases at J, with 8 bases in the middle. CDR1 and CDR2 from the germline V gene are SEHNR and FQNEAQ (reference sequence). The CDR3 loop reads CASSLDGSAFF. CDR3 sequence (DNA): TGTGCCAGCAGCTTAGATGGCAGCGCTTTCTTT.

The chain combines TRBV13 with TRBJ1-1; D not certain. With 5 bases removed from V and 3 bases from J, the gap between germline ends came to 13 bases. Germline assignment: CDR1 PRHDT and CDR2 FYEKMQ (reference sequence). The CDR3 extends over 14 amino acids. CDR3 sequence reads: CASSGIGSDTEAFF. CDR3 in DNA: TGTGCCAGCAGCGGGATTGGATCCGACACTGAAGCTTTCTTT.

The chain has TRBV9 and TRBJ1-1, with 7 bases lining up with TRBD1. The V gene end was trimmed by 0 bases and the J gene end by 1 base; junction bases not matched to a gene: 0. The CDR3 runs 14 residues. The germline V gene encodes CDR1 SGDLS and CDR2 YYNGEE. The CDR3 DNA reads TGTGCCAGCAGCGTAGGGACAGGGAACACTGAAGCTTTCTTT. Amino acids: CASSVGTGNTEAFF.

This rearrangement joins TRBV5-1 to TRBJ2-1, with a possible D match to TRBD1 (6 bases). The CDR3 sequence is 15 residues long. Germline V gene lookup returns CDR1 SGHRS and CDR2 YFSETQ. V was trimmed by 4 bases and J by 3 bases, leaving 14 bases between them. The CDR3, as DNA: TGCGCCAGCAGCCCCAGGGGAAAGGACTACAATGAGCAGTTCTTC. Protein: CASSPRGKDYNEQFF.

CDR3 in DNA: TGTGCCAGCCACCCAGGTAGTCTCACCGGGGAGCTGTTTTTT. Translating it yields CASHPGSLTGELFF. The rearrangement joins TRBV5-6 to TRBJ2-2; no clear D gene. Germline V lookup: CDR1 SGHDT, CDR2 YYEEEE. CDR3 length: 14 residues. Between the trimmed V and J ends, which lost 7 bases and 4 bases, there was a span of 14 bases.

This chain uses TRBV29-1 with TRBJ1-2, with D hard to call. This CDR3 comprises 9 residues. Trimming shortened V by 2 bases and J by 5 bases, and 0 bases separated the two germline ends. Looked up from germline, CDR1 is SQVTM and CDR2 is ANQGSEA. The CDR3 reads CSVEYGYTF. The DNA for the CDR3 is TGCAGCGTTGAATATGGCTACACCTTC.